This is a list of T cell receptor beta chains from one sample in a study of shared clonotypes between healthy human individuals. Sequencing used immunoSEQ multiplex PCR; TCRdb keeps in-frame clones, though not all of them. The table has fewer than 650,000 clones, 75% to 85% seen once. The specimen sequenced was PBMCs. Receptors originate from a woman aged 40 to 49 in good health. Some clones in this sample may be carry-over from other donors' samples. Both conserved end residues are part of each CDR3. The D gene is left open where the match is weak. Size is omitted from some rows. Given values are once, few, many or a class for expanded clones.

D,J,size,V,CDR3,DNA
TRBD1,TRBJ1-5,few,TRBV27,CASSGDRGRQPQHF,TGTGCCAGCAGTGGGGACAGGGGGCGTCAGCCCCAGCATTTT
NA,TRBJ1-5,NA,TRBV7-2,CASSLMEGGSQPQHF,TGTGCCAGCAGCTTAATGGAGGGAGGGTCTCAGCCCCAGCATTTT
TRBD2,TRBJ2-7,NA,TRBV2,CASSELPLAGEDEQYF,TGTGCCAGCAGTGAATTGCCACTAGCGGGAGAAGACGAGCAGTACTTC
NA,TRBJ1-5,NA,TRBV18,CASSPELRGNQPQHF,TGTGCCAGCTCACCAGAACTCCGGGGTAATCAGCCCCAGCATTTT
NA,TRBJ1-5,NA,TRBV1,CTSSLRINRDLYSNQPQHF,TGCACCAGCAGCCTACGGATTAACCGGGATCTTTATAGCAATCAGCCCCAGCATTTT
NA,TRBJ2-5,NA,TRBV29-1,CSVEKVVGETQYF,TGCAGCGTTGAAAAGGTCGTCGGGGAGACCCAGTACTTC
NA,TRBJ2-5,few,TRBV6-1,CASRGGRRGVETQYF,TGTGCCAGCAGGGGGGGTAGGAGGGGCGTAGAGACCCAGTACTTC
NA,TRBJ1-2,once,TRBV9,CASSVPGYGYTF,TGTGCCAGCAGCGTACCAGGCTATGGCTACACCTTC
TRBD1,TRBJ1-3,NA,TRBV28,CASSSTGGYSGNTIYF,TGTGCCAGCAGTTCGACAGGGGGATACTCTGGAAACACCATATATTTT
TRBD2,TRBJ2-3,NA,TRBV2,CASSETPRGAQYF,TGTGCCAGCAGTGAAACGCCGCGGGGGGCGCAGTATTTT
NA,TRBJ2-5,NA,TRBV19,CASSVLGFQETQYF,TGTGCCAGTAGCGTTCTAGGATTCCAAGAGACCCAGTACTTC
NA,TRBJ1-1,NA,TRBV6-4,CASNLTAGEDTEAFF,TGTGCCAGCAACTTAACGGCGGGGGAGGACACTGAAGCTTTCTTT
NA,TRBJ2-2,NA,TRBV30,CAWNLAPGELFF,TGTGCCTGGAACTTAGCGCCCGGGGAGCTGTTCTTT
NA,TRBJ2-3,few,TRBV7-3,CASSSSGRYTDTQYF,TGTGCCAGCAGCTCCTCTGGGCGGTACACAGATACGCAGTATTTT
NA,TRBJ2-3,NA,TRBV7-9,CASSRGTEQDTQYF,TGTGCCAGCAGCAGAGGCACCGAGCAAGATACGCAGTATTTT
NA,TRBJ2-1,NA,TRBV11-3,CASSLDQRQDNERFF,TGTGCCAGCAGCTTAGATCAGAGACAGGACAATGAGCGGTTCTTC
NA,TRBJ1-6,NA,TRBV29-1,CSVEGRDMGSPLHF,TGCAGCGTAGAAGGTCGGGACATGGGGTCACCCCTCCACTTT
TRBD2,TRBJ2-5,NA,TRBV7-9,CASSLDLTSGHF,TGTGCCAGCAGCTTAGATTTGACTAGCGGACACTTC
TRBD1,TRBJ2-7,NA,TRBV7-8,CASSLAGTGVSEQYF,TGTGCCAGCAGCTTAGCCGGGACAGGGGTCTCCGAGCAGTACTTC
TRBD2,TRBJ2-7,few,TRBV5-6,CASSFSGLASEQYF,TGTGCCAGCAGCTTTTCGGGACTAGCGAGCGAGCAGTACTTC
TRBD1,TRBJ1-2,NA,TRBV7-3,CASSYTGTANGYTF,TGTGCCAGCAGCTATACCGGGACAGCCAATGGCTACACCTTC
TRBD1,TRBJ2-7,NA,TRBV10-1,CASSALYRGYDEQYF,TGCGCCAGCAGTGCCCTTTACAGGGGGTACGACGAGCAGTACTTC
NA,TRBJ2-7,NA,TRBV4-3,CASSQTGGTYEQYF,TGCGCCAGCAGCCAAACGGGCGGAACCTACGAGCAGTACTTC
NA,TRBJ1-1,NA,TRBV6-1,CASSEIAGRGSPEAFF,TGTGCCAGCAGTGAAATAGCGGGCAGGGGTAGCCCTGAAGCTTTCTTT
NA,TRBJ2-2,few,TRBV7-3,CASSRAGNPGELFF,TGTGCCAGCAGCCGAGCAGGGAACCCCGGGGAGCTGTTTTTT
NA,TRBJ2-3,NA,TRBV11-2,CASSLLRGSADTQYF,TGTGCCAGCAGCTTACTCAGGGGCTCGGCAGATACGCAGTATTTT
NA,TRBJ2-6,NA,TRBV9,CASSVATGTLLSGANVLTF,TGTGCCAGCAGCGTAGCTACAGGGACACTCCTCTCTGGGGCCAACGTCCTGACTTTC
NA,TRBJ2-7,NA,TRBV11-3,CASSWGGDEQYF,TGTGCCAGCAGCTGGGGCGGGGACGAGCAGTACTTC
NA,TRBJ1-4,few,TRBV21-1,CASRGQGVEKLFF,TGTGCCAGCCGGGGACAGGGCGTTGAAAAACTGTTTTTT
TRBD1,TRBJ1-2,NA,TRBV9,CASSVGGDRGGYTF,TGTGCCAGCAGCGTAGGTGGGGACAGAGGGGGCTACACCTTC
TRBD1,TRBJ2-4,NA,TRBV9,CASSARDRGWENIQYF,TGTGCCAGCAGCGCCCGGGACAGGGGGTGGGAAAACATTCAGTACTTC